This T cell receptor beta chain comes out of a study of T-cell memory formation after mild COVID-19. Overall study context: There were largely donor-specific TCR clusters.

Per the germline V gene, CDR1 is KGHSH and CDR2 is LQKENI. CDR3 size: 14 residues. V lost 3 bases, J lost 8 bases, and 16 bases lay in between. Researchers used 5'RACE with constant-segment primers to make TCR alpha and TCR beta cDNA libraries that carry sample barcodes and UMIs. In TCRdb, the 5' RACE reads were re-called with MiXCR into one record per CDR3 protein. The sample records hundreds of thousands of distinct CDR3 sequences, about a sixth being singletons. The study, taken as a whole, reports: In pre-infection memory, a portion of responding clones appeared, which suggested that cross-reactive memory joined. Clones contracting day 15 to 85 were balanced CD4/CD8; later expanders leaned CD4+.

On this clonotype: Its cognate antigen is unknown.

Specimen: PBMCs or a T cell subset sorted from them (not recorded which). J is TRBJ1-2 and V is TRBV18; D not certain. The source of this sequence is a man between 18 and 35 years old who had mild COVID-19 (a few samples of this study predate the infection). Cell type and time point are not known. In nucleotides, the CDR3 is TGTGCCAGCTCACCGGCCGAGGGAGGGCGCGGCTACACCTTC. Amino acids: CASSPAEGGRGYTF.